A single sample gave rise to the 14 T cell receptor beta chains below, sequenced in a study of shared clonotypes between healthy human individuals. The method was immunoSEQ multiplex PCR; TCRdb's version includes in-frame clones alone and lacks a portion of them. The sample comprises 600,000 to 750,000 clones, over 55% of which are singletons, and around 1.7% rests with the top ten. Sequencing was carried out using memory CD4+ T cells sorted from blood. The sample's subset: CD45RA-negative fraction. These receptors came from a woman aged 25-40 years in good health.

The V and J genes are TRBV6-5 and TRBJ1-1; 8 nucleotides line up with TRBD1. Trimming removed 4 bases from V and 4 bases from J; junction bases left unmatched: 2. Germline CDR1 is MNHEY and CDR2 is SVGAGI. The CDR3 runs to 13 residues. The CDR3 DNA reads TGTGCCAGCAGTTTAGACAGGGGCACTGAAGCTTTCTTT. Its protein is CASSLDRGTEAFF.

The rearrangement joins TRBV5-6 to TRBJ1-1, with TRBD1 matching over 8 bases. The CDR3 has 13 residues. Germline lookup yields CDR1 SGHDT and CDR2 YYEEEE. The trim removed 4 bases at V and 3 bases at J, leaving 2 bases unmatched. The CDR3 spells CASSPDRDTEAFF. In nucleotides, the CDR3 is TGTGCCAGCAGCCCGGACAGGGACACTGAAGCTTTCTTT.

This clone turned up a few times. The gene calls are TRBV19 and TRBJ2-1, with 9 bases aligning to TRBD2. Trimming removed 7 bases from V and 1 base from J; junction bases left unmatched: 8. CDR1 and CDR2 (germline): LNHDA, SQIVND (reference sequence). This CDR3 is built from 16 residues. The DNA of the CDR3 is TGTGCCAGTACCGGTAGCGGGAGAAGTTCCTACAATGAGCAGTTCTTC. Translated, it gives CASTGSGRSSYNEQFF.

This clone has more than one count but fewer than ten. The chain joins TRBV7-2 to TRBJ2-7, with 15 bases that match TRBD2. The germline gives CDR1 SGHTA, CDR2 FQGNSA. J was trimmed by 4 bases and V by 1 base; bases with no gene match: 8. This CDR3 contains 18 residues. The CDR3 reads CASSLVVGLAGGLYEQYF. In DNA, the CDR3 is TGTGCCAGCAGCTTAGTCGTGGGACTAGCGGGAGGCCTTTACGAGCAGTACTTC.

The genes are TRBV21-1 and TRBJ2-1; TRBD1, the table's D call, was not compared with the DNA. TRBV21-1 is an annotated pseudogene. The CDR3 runs 14 residues. Here the CDR3 reads CASSRDRSYNEQFF. The CDR3 coding sequence is TGTGCCAGCAGCCGGGACAGGAGCTACAATGAGCAGTTCTTC.

This sequence joins TRBV11-2 and TRBJ2-6, with D uncertain. Trimming shortened V by 5 bases and J by 3 bases, and 8 bases separated the two germline ends. This CDR3 has 14 amino acids. In germline, CDR1 is SGHAT, CDR2 FQNNGV. The DNA for the CDR3 is TGTGCCAGCAGCCCCGGGCATGGGGCCAACGTCCTGACTTTC. Translated, it gives CASSPGHGANVLTF.

V gene TRBV10-1 combines with J gene TRBJ2-7; a possible D gene is TRBD2 (5 bases). This CDR3 is built from 15 residues. CDR1 and CDR2 (germline): WNHNN, SYGVQD (reference sequence). Deletions cut 2 bases from V and 4 bases from J, with 15 bases between. The CDR3 DNA follows: TGCGCCAGCAGTGAGGGTTCTAACGAGCGGTACGAGCAGTACTTC. This encodes CASSEGSNERYEQYF.

The V gene is TRBV5-6, the J gene TRBJ2-1; 10 positions match TRBD2. V shed 4 bases and J 6 bases; nucleotides not matched to a gene: 16. This CDR3 has 18 amino acids. The germline CDR1 and CDR2 sequences are SGHDT and YYEEEE. The CDR3 nucleotides read TGTGCCAGCAGCCCCGTGGGGAGCGGGAGGGCTATATTCAATGAGCAGTTCTTC. Translating it yields CASSPVGSGRAIFNEQFF.

The rearrangement links TRBV29-1 to TRBJ2-2, with 7 bases aligning to TRBD1. The CDR3 is made up of 14 amino acids. Germline CDR1 reads SQVTM; CDR2 reads ANQGSEA. V gave up 7 bases and J gave up 1 base; unmatched junction bases: 6. CDR3 region: CSGRRTGNTGELFF. The CDR3 DNA is TGCAGCGGCCGACGGACAGGGAACACCGGGGAGCTGTTTTTT.

The V call is TRBV21-1, the J call TRBJ2-7; the table calls TRBD1, which could not be checked here. TRBV21-1 is a documented pseudogene. This CDR3 contains 16 residues. CDR3 loop: CASSKAPGSNPYEQYF. The CDR3 nucleotides are TGTGCCAGCAGCAAAGCGCCAGGTTCGAACCCCTACGAGCAGTACTTC.

The gene calls are TRBV7-8 and TRBJ2-7; 7 positions agree with TRBD2. V lost 8 bases and J lost 4; bases outside the gene matches: 11. Germline V gene data show CDR1 as SGHVS and CDR2 as FQNEAQ. The CDR3 contains 14 residues. The CDR3 loop is CASGSMLAAYEQYF. Here the CDR3 DNA reads TGTGCCAGCGGTTCCATGCTAGCGGCTTACGAGCAGTACTTC. Together with reference TRBV7-8 and TRBJ2-7, the CDR3 gives the full variable domain: GAGVSQSPRYKVAKRGQDVALRCDPISGHVSLFWYQQALGQGPEFLTYFQNEAQLDKSGLPSDRFFAERPEGSVSTLKIQRTQQEDSAVYLCASGSMLAAYEQYFGPGTRLTVT.

J is TRBJ2-6 and V is TRBV9; D might be TRBD1 or TRBD2, each matching 6 bases. Germline V gene lookup returns CDR1 SGDLS and CDR2 YYNGEE. V was clipped by 4 bases and J by 2 bases, with 13 bases between them. The CDR3 covers 16 residues. This CDR3 reads CASSKLGGTGANVLTF. DNA for the CDR3: TGTGCCAGCAGCAAATTAGGGGGGACTGGGGCCAACGTCCTGACTTTC.

The chain couples TRBV7-6 to TRBJ2-3; D assignment may be TRBD1 or TRBD2 (5 bases each). The CDR3 contains 16 residues. Trimming shortened V by 2 bases and J by 0 bases, and 12 bases separated the two germline ends. The germline gives CDR1 SGHVS, CDR2 FNYEAQ. CDR3 amino acids: CASSLRGRTSTDTQYF. The DNA of the CDR3 is TGTGCCAGCAGCTTACGGGGACGGACCAGCACAGATACGCAGTATTTT.

The chain recombines TRBV7-2 with TRBJ2-1; D uncertain. CDR3 size: 14 residues. V was cut by 2 bases and J by 4 bases, with 9 bases left in between. The V gene's germline CDR1 is SGHTA and CDR2 FQGNSA. CDR3: CASSLNSVYNEQFF. The CDR3 nucleotides read TGTGCCAGCAGCTTAAACAGCGTGTACAATGAGCAGTTCTTC. Full variable domain (missing parts from reference TRBV7-2 and TRBJ2-1): GAGVSQSPSNKVTEKGKDVELRCDPISGHTALYWYRQSLGQGLEFLIYFQGNSAPDKSGLPSDRFSAERTGGSVSTLTIQRTQQEDSAVYLCASSLNSVYNEQFFGPGTRLTVL.